This is a list of T cell receptor beta chains from one sample in a study of T cell responses to AZD1222 COVID-19 vaccine. Some clones are missing from TCRdb's copy, which holds only in-frame ones; the method was immunoSEQ multiplex PCR. Among more than 70,000 clones listed, 88% were seen once. The input for sequencing was peripheral blood, taken on day 0 of MenACWY control vaccination. The receptors come from an adult in good health. The conserved cysteine and the conserved F or W are not part of the CDR3 here. The order of the fields is V gene, J gene, CDR3 protein.

TRBV5-5,TRBJ1-1,ASSLEWGNGEAF
TRBV6-2/TRBV6-3,TRBJ2-7,ASSYSTGEQY
TRBV7-2,TRBJ2-3,ASSPQGLAGDPDTQY
TRBV28,TRBJ2-7,ASSLARYEQY
TRBV19,TRBJ1-1,ASSIPDRPNTEAF
TRBV9,TRBJ1-6,ASSVGSGGYNSPLH
TRBV7-9,TRBJ1-1,AIGGGGTEAF
TRBV10-3,TRBJ2-7,AISGRGNAREQY
TRBV15,TRBJ2-7,ATSRPPPNNYEQY
TRBV3-1/TRBV3-2,TRBJ1-1,ASSQVGEDTEAF
TRBV2,TRBJ2-5,ASSGLAGEQETQY
TRBV11-2,TRBJ1-5,ASSGPGNQPQH
TRBV2,TRBJ1-6,ASSDRRNNSPLH
TRBV6-6,TRBJ1-1,ASSYQDRNTEAF
TRBV9,TRBJ2-1,ASGRLGGNYNEQF
TRBV7-2,TRBJ1-1,ASSLMQNTEAF
TRBV6-6,TRBJ1-5,ASRTIRGNSNQPQH
TRBV24-1,TRBJ1-2,ATSDSPNYGYT
TRBV7-9,TRBJ1-1,ASSAAGTEAF
TRBV3-1/TRBV3-2,TRBJ1-2,ASSPGTAFRGYT
TRBV3-1/TRBV3-2,TRBJ2-5,ASSQGTGGETQY
TRBV2,TRBJ1-2,ASTMTGGDGYT